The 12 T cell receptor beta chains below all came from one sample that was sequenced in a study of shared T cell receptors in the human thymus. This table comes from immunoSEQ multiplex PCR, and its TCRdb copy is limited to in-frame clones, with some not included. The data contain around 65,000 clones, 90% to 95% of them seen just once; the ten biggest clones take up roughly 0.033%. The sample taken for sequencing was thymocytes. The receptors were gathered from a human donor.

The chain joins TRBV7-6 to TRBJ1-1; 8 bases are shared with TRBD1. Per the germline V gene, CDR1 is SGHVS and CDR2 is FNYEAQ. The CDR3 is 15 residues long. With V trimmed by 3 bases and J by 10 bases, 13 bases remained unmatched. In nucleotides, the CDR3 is TGTGCCAGCAGCTTGGACGGGACAGGACTAAGGACAGCTTTCTTT. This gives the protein CASSLDGTGLRTAFF.

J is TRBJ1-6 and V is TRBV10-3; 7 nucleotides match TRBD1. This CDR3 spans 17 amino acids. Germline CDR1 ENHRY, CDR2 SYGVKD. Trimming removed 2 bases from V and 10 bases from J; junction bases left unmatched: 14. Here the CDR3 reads CAISEGQVFIGQSPLHF. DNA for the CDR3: TGTGCCATCAGTGAGGGACAGGTTTTCATAGGGCAGTCACCCCTCCACTTT.

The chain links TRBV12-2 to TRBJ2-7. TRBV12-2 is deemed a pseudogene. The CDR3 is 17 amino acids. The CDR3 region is CASRLAMEIPHSYEQYF. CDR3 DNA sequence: TGTGCAAGTCGCTTAGCCATGGAAATTCCCCATTCCTACGAGCAGTACTTC.

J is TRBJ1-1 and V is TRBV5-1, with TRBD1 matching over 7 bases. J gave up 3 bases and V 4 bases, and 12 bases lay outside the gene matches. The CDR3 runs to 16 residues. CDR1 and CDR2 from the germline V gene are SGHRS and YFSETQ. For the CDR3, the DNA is TGCGCCAGCAGCCCGCCTAAGACAGGGCGCGACACTGAAGCTTTCTTT. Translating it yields CASSPPKTGRDTEAFF.

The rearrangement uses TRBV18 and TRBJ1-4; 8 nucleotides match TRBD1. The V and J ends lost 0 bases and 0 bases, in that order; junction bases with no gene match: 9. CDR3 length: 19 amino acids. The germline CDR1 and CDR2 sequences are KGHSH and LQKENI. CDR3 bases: TGTGCCAGCTCACCACCGTGGACAGGGAGTTTTCCAACTAATGAAAAACTGTTTTTT. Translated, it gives CASSPPWTGSFPTNEKLFF.

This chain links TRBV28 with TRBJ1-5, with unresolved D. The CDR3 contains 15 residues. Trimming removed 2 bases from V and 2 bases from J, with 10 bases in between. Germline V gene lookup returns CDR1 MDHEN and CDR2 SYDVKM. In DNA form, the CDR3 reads TGTGCCAGCAGTTTAGATCGTCGAGGCAATCAGCCCCAGCATTTT. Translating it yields CASSLDRRGNQPQHF.

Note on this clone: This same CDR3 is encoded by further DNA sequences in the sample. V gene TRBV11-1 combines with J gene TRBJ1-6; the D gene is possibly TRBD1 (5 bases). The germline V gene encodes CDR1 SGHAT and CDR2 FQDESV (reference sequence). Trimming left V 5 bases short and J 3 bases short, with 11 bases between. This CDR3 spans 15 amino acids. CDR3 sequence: CASSLLGDYNSPLHF. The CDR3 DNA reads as TGTGCCAGCAGCCTATTAGGGGACTATAATTCACCCCTCCACTTT.

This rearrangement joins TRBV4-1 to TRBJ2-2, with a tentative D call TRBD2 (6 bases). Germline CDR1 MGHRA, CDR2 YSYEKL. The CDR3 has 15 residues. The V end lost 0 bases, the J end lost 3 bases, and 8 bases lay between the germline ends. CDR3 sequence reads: CASSQDWEDTGELFF. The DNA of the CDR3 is TGCGCCAGCAGCCAAGACTGGGAGGACACCGGGGAGCTGTTTTTT.

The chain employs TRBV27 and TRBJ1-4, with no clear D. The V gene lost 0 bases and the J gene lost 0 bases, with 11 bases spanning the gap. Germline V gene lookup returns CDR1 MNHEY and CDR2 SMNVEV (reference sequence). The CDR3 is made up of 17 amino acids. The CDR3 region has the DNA TGTGCCAGCAGTTTATCCGCAGAGACTGCAACTAATGAAAAACTGTTTTTT. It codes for CASSLSAETATNEKLFF.

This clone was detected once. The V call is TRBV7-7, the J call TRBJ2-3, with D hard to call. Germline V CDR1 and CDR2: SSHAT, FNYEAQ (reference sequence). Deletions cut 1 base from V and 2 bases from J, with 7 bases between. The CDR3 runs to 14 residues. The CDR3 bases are TGTGCCAGCAGCTTAGAAAGTAACACAGATACGCAGTATTTT. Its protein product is CASSLESNTDTQYF.

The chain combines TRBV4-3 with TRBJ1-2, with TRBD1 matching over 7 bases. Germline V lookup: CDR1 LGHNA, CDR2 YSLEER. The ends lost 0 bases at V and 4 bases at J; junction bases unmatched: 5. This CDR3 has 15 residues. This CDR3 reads CASSQDFDRAYGYTF. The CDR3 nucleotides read TGCGCCAGCAGCCAAGATTTCGACAGGGCCTATGGCTACACCTTC.

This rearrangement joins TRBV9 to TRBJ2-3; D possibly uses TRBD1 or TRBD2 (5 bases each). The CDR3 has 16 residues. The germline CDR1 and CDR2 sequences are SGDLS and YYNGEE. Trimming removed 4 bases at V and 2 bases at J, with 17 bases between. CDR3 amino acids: CASSSPVGTHTDTQYF. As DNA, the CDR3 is TGTGCCAGCAGCTCCCCCGTCGGGACGCACACAGATACGCAGTATTTT.